This TCR beta chain is from a study of cytomegalovirus exposure and HLA in healthy donors. Germline V gene sequence: CDR1 SGHTS, CDR2 YDEGEE. V lost 3 bases to trimming and J lost 3 bases; unmatched junction nucleotides: 6. The CDR3 totals 15 residues. The PCR used 60 Vbeta and 13 Jbeta primers. The protocol was immunoSEQ multiplex PCR, while the TCRdb copy is restricted to in-frame clones and leaves out a portion. The table shows under 200,000 clones, with roughly 80% occurring only once. The chain uses TRBV5-8 and TRBJ2-5; 9 bases fit TRBD1. The TCR comes from a female donor in good health and CMV-seronegative. Sequencing was done on a sample of PBMCs. In nucleotides, the CDR3 is TGTGCCAGCAGCTCTCACCGACAGGGGGAAGAGACCCAGTACTTC. Its protein is CASSSHRQGEETQYF.